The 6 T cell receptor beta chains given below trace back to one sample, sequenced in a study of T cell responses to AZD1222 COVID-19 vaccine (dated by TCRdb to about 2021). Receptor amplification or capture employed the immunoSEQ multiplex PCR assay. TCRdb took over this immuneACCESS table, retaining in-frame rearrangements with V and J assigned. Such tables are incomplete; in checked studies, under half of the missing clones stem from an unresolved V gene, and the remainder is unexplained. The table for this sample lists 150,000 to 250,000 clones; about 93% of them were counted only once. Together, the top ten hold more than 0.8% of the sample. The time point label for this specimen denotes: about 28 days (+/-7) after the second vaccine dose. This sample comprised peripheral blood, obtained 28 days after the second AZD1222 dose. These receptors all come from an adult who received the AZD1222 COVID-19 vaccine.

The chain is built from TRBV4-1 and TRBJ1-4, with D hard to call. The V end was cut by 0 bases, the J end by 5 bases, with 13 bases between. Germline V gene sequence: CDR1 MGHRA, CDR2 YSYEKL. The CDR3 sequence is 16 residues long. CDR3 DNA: TGCGCCAGCAGCCAAGATTTGGCCCGAGGGAATGAAAAACTGTTTTTT. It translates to CASSQDLARGNEKLFF.

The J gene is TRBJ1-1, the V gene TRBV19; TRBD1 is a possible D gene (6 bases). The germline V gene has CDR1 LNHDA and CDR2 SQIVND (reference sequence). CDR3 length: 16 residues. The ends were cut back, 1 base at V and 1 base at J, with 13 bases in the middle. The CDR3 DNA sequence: TGTGCCAGTAGTATAGTCGGACAGTTAGGGAACACTGAAGCTTTCTTT. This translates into CASSIVGQLGNTEAFF.

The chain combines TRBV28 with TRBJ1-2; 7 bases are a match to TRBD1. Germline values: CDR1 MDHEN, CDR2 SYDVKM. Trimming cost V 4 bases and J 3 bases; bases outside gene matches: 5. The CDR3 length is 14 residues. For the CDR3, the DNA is TGTGCCAGCAGTTCGGCAGGGGGGGACTATGGCTACACCTTC. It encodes CASSSAGGDYGYTF.

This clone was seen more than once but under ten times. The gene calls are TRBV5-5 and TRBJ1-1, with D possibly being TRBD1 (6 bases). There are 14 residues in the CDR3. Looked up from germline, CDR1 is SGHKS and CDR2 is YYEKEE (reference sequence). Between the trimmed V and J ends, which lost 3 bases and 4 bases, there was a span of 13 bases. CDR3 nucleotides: TGTGCCAGCAGCTGGGGGCCGGGGAGCACTGAAGCTTTCTTT. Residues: CASSWGPGSTEAFF. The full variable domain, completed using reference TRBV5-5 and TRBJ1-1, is DAGVTQSPTHLIKTRGQQVTLRCSPISGHKSVSWYQQVLGQGPQFIFQYYEKEERGRGNFPDRFSARQFPNYSSELNVNALLLGDSALYLCASSWGPGSTEAFFGQGTRLTVV.

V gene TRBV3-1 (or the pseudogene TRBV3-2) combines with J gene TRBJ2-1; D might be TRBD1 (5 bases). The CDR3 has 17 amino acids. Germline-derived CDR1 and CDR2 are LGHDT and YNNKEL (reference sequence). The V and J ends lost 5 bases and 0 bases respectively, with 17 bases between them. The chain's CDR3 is CASSVSTWGLSYNEQFF. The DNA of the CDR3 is TGTGCCAGCAGCGTTAGTACGTGGGGCCTCTCCTACAATGAGCAGTTCTTC.

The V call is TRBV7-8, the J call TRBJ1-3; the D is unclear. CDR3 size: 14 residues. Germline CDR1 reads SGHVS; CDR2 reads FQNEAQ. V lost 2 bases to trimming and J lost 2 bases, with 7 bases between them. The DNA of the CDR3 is TGTGCCAGCAGCTTAAGTCAGCCTGGAAACACCATATATTTT. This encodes CASSLSQPGNTIYF.